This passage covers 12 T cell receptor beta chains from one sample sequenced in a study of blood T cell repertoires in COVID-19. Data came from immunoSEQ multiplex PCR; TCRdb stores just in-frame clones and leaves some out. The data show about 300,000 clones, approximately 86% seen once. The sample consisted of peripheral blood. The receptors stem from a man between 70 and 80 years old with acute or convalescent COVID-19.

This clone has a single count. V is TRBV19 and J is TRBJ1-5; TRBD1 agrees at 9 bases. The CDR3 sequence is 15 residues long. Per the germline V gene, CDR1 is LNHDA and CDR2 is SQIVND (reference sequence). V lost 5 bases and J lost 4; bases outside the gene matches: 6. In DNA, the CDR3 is TGTGCCAGTAGTGTTTTGACAGGGGGGAATCAGCCCCAGCATTTT. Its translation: CASSVLTGGNQPQHF.

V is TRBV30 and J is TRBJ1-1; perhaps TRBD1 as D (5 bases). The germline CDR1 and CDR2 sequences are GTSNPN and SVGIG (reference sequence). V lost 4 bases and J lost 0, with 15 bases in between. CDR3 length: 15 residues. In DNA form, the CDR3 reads TGTGCCTGGACCCGCAAGGGGCTCATGAACACTGAAGCTTTCTTT. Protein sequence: CAWTRKGLMNTEAFF.

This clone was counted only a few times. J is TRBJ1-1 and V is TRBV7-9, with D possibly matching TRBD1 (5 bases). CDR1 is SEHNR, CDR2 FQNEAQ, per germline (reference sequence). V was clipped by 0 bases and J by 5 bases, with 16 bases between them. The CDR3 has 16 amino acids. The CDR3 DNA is TGTGCCAGCAGCTTAGCGCAGGGCTTGCCGAAAACTGAAGCTTTCTTT. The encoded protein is CASSLAQGLPKTEAFF.

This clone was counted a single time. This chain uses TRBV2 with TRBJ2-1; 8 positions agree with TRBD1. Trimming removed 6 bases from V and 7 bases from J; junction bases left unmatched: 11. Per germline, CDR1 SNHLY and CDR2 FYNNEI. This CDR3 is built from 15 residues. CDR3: CASRQAAGGRNEQFF. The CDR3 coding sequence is TGTGCCAGCAGACAGGCGGCAGGGGGCCGGAATGAGCAGTTCTTC.

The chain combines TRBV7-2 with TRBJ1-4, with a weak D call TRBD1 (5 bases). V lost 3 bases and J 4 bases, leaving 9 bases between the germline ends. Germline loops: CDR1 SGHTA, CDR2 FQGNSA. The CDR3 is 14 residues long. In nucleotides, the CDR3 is TGTGCCAGCAGCTTTGGGGGGAATAATGAAAAACTGTTTTTT. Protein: CASSFGGNNEKLFF.

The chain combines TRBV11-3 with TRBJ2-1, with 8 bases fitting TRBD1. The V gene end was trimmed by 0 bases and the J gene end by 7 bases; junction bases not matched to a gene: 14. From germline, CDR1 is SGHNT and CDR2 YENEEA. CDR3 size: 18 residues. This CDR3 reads CASSLDPAPGGLGNEQFF. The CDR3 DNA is TGTGCCAGCAGCTTAGATCCTGCTCCAGGGGGCCTCGGGAATGAGCAGTTCTTC.

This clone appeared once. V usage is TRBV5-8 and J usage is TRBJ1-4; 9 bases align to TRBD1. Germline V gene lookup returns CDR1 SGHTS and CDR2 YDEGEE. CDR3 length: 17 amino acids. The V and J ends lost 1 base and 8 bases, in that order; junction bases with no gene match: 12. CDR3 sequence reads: CASSLPQRQGVREKLFF. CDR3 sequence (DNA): TGTGCCAGCAGCTTGCCCCAACGACAGGGGGTGAGGGAAAAACTGTTTTTT.

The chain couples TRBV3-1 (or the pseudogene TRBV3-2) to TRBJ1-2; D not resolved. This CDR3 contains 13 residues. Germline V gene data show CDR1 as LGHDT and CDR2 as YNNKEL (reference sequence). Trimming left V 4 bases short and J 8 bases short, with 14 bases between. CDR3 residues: CASSPGRTGGYTF. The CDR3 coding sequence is TGTGCCAGCAGCCCTGGACGCACGGGGGGCTACACCTTC.

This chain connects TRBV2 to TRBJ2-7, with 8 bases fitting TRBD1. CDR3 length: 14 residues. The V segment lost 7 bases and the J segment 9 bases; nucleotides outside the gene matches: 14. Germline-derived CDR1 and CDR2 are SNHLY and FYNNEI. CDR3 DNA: TGTGCCAGCAACTCAGGGGGCCTGGTCGCGCGGCAGTACTTC. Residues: CASNSGGLVARQYF.

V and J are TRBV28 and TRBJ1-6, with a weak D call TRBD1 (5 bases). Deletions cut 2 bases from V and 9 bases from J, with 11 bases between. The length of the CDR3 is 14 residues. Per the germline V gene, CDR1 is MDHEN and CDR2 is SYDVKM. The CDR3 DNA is TGTGCCAGCAGTTTAGGGCTAGGGGTTTCACCCCTCCACTTT. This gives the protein CASSLGLGVSPLHF.

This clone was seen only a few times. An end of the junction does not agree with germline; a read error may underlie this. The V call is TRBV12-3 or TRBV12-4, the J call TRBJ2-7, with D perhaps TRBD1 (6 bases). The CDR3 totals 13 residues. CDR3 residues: CASSLDRPYEQYF. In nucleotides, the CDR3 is TGTGCCAGCAGCTTAGACAGGCCCTACGAGCAGTACTTC.

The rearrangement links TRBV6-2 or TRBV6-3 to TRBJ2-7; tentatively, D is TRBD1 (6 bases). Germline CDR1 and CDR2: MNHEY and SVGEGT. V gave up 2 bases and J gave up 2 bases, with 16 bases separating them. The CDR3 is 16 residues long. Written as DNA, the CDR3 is TGTGCCAGCAGTTACGGGGTCGGACAGCACACCTACGAGCAGTACTTC. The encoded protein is CASSYGVGQHTYEQYF.